This TCR beta chain was captured by sequencing in a study of OX40 agonist ivuxolimab in advanced cancers. Across the whole study: Those treated in dose escalation had hepatocellular carcinoma, melanoma, renal cell cancer or head and neck cancer. A partial response was reached by three patients: one with hepatocellular carcinoma and two with cutaneous melanoma.

Study outcomes and limitations: Among some nonresponders, normalized T-cell clonal expansion was also low.

Between the trimmed V and J ends, which lost 3 bases and 0 bases, there was a span of 10 bases. CDR1 is SGHAT and CDR2 is FQNNGV in the germline V gene. The CDR3 extends over 15 amino acids. Sequencing used immunoSEQ multiplex PCR; TCRdb keeps in-frame clones, though not all of them. Seen here are about 67,000 clones, 70% to 90% observed once, and the top ten hold approximately 2%. A word on this clone: The target antigen is unknown.

The rearrangement links TRBV11-2 to TRBJ2-3; D ambiguous. The sequencing used CD4+ or CD8+ T cells sorted from blood, collected in a trial of the OX40 agonist ivuxolimab. The sequence derives from an adult with an advanced solid tumor such as melanoma, head and neck, liver or kidney cancer. The CDR3 DNA follows: TGTGCCAGCAGCTTCGAGTTGCAGAGCACAGATACGCAGTATTTT. This codes for CASSFELQSTDTQYF. Variable domain in full (rest from reference TRBV11-2 and TRBJ2-3): EAGVAQSPRYKIIEKRQSVAFWCNPISGHATLYWYQQILGQGPKLLIQFQNNGVVDDSQLPKDRFSAERLKGVDSTLKIQPAKLEDSAVYLCASSFELQSTDTQYFGPGTRLTVL.